Given below is one T cell receptor beta chain in context. Antigen: not known. The sample belongs to a study of T-cell memory formation after mild COVID-19. Regarding the study as a whole: The main location of contracting CD4+ clones was CM and EM, and that of contracting CD8+ clones was EMRA. Cross-reactive memory appears to have joined, as suggested by some responding clones showing up in pre-infection memory.

Germline CDR1 reads LGHNT; CDR2 reads FRNRAP. Trimming took off 6 bases at V and 4 bases at J, with 12 bases between the two ends. The CDR3 loop spans 13 amino acids. Employing constant-segment primers, 5'RACE generated TCR alpha and TCR beta cDNA libraries bearing sample barcodes and UMIs. TCRdb reanalysed the 5' RACE reads using MiXCR and keeps one entry per CDR3 protein. The table includes 470,000 or so distinct CDR3 sequences, roughly 18% detected once. This receptor was identified in an adult woman who had mild COVID-19 (a few samples of this study predate the infection). Cell type and time point are not known. Source material: PBMCs or a T cell subset sorted from them (not recorded which). V usage is TRBV12-5 and J usage is TRBJ1-2; D possibly corresponds to TRBD1 (6 bases). The CDR3 DNA reads as TGTGCTAGTGGGAGGACAGAAATCTATGGCTACACCTTC. It encodes CASGRTEIYGYTF.